The source of this TCR beta chain is a study of cytomegalovirus exposure and HLA in healthy donors. The germline V gene has CDR1 MNHNY and CDR2 SVGAGI (reference sequence). The length of the CDR3 is 15 residues. V shed 3 bases, J shed 2 bases, and the junction held 2 bases outside the gene matches. The PCR employed 60 Vbeta primers together with 13 Jbeta primers. Some clones are missing from TCRdb's copy, which holds only in-frame ones; the method was immunoSEQ multiplex PCR. The top ten hold 5% to 6% of the sample, which has 150,000 to 200,000 clones, approximately 84% seen once. The study, taken as a whole, reports: Later work associated 16,951 TCR beta sequences with HLA alleles at 0.05 false discovery rate. Presence/absence comparisons presumed near-even sequencing depth among donors. In a later analysis, across HLA loci, associated TCR counts were highest for DRB1, lowest for HLA-C. Rarity held for most TCR sequences, but there were some public TCRs that occurred in many donors.

In regard to this clone: Its specificity is not known.

The V gene is TRBV6-6, the J gene TRBJ2-1; 9 bases align to TRBD2. The specimen was PBMCs. This clonotype originated in a woman aged 25-40 years in good health and CMV-seropositive. For the CDR3, the DNA is TGTGCCAGCAGTTATCTAGCGGGGACCTACAATGAGCAGTTCTTC. This gives the protein CASSYLAGTYNEQFF.